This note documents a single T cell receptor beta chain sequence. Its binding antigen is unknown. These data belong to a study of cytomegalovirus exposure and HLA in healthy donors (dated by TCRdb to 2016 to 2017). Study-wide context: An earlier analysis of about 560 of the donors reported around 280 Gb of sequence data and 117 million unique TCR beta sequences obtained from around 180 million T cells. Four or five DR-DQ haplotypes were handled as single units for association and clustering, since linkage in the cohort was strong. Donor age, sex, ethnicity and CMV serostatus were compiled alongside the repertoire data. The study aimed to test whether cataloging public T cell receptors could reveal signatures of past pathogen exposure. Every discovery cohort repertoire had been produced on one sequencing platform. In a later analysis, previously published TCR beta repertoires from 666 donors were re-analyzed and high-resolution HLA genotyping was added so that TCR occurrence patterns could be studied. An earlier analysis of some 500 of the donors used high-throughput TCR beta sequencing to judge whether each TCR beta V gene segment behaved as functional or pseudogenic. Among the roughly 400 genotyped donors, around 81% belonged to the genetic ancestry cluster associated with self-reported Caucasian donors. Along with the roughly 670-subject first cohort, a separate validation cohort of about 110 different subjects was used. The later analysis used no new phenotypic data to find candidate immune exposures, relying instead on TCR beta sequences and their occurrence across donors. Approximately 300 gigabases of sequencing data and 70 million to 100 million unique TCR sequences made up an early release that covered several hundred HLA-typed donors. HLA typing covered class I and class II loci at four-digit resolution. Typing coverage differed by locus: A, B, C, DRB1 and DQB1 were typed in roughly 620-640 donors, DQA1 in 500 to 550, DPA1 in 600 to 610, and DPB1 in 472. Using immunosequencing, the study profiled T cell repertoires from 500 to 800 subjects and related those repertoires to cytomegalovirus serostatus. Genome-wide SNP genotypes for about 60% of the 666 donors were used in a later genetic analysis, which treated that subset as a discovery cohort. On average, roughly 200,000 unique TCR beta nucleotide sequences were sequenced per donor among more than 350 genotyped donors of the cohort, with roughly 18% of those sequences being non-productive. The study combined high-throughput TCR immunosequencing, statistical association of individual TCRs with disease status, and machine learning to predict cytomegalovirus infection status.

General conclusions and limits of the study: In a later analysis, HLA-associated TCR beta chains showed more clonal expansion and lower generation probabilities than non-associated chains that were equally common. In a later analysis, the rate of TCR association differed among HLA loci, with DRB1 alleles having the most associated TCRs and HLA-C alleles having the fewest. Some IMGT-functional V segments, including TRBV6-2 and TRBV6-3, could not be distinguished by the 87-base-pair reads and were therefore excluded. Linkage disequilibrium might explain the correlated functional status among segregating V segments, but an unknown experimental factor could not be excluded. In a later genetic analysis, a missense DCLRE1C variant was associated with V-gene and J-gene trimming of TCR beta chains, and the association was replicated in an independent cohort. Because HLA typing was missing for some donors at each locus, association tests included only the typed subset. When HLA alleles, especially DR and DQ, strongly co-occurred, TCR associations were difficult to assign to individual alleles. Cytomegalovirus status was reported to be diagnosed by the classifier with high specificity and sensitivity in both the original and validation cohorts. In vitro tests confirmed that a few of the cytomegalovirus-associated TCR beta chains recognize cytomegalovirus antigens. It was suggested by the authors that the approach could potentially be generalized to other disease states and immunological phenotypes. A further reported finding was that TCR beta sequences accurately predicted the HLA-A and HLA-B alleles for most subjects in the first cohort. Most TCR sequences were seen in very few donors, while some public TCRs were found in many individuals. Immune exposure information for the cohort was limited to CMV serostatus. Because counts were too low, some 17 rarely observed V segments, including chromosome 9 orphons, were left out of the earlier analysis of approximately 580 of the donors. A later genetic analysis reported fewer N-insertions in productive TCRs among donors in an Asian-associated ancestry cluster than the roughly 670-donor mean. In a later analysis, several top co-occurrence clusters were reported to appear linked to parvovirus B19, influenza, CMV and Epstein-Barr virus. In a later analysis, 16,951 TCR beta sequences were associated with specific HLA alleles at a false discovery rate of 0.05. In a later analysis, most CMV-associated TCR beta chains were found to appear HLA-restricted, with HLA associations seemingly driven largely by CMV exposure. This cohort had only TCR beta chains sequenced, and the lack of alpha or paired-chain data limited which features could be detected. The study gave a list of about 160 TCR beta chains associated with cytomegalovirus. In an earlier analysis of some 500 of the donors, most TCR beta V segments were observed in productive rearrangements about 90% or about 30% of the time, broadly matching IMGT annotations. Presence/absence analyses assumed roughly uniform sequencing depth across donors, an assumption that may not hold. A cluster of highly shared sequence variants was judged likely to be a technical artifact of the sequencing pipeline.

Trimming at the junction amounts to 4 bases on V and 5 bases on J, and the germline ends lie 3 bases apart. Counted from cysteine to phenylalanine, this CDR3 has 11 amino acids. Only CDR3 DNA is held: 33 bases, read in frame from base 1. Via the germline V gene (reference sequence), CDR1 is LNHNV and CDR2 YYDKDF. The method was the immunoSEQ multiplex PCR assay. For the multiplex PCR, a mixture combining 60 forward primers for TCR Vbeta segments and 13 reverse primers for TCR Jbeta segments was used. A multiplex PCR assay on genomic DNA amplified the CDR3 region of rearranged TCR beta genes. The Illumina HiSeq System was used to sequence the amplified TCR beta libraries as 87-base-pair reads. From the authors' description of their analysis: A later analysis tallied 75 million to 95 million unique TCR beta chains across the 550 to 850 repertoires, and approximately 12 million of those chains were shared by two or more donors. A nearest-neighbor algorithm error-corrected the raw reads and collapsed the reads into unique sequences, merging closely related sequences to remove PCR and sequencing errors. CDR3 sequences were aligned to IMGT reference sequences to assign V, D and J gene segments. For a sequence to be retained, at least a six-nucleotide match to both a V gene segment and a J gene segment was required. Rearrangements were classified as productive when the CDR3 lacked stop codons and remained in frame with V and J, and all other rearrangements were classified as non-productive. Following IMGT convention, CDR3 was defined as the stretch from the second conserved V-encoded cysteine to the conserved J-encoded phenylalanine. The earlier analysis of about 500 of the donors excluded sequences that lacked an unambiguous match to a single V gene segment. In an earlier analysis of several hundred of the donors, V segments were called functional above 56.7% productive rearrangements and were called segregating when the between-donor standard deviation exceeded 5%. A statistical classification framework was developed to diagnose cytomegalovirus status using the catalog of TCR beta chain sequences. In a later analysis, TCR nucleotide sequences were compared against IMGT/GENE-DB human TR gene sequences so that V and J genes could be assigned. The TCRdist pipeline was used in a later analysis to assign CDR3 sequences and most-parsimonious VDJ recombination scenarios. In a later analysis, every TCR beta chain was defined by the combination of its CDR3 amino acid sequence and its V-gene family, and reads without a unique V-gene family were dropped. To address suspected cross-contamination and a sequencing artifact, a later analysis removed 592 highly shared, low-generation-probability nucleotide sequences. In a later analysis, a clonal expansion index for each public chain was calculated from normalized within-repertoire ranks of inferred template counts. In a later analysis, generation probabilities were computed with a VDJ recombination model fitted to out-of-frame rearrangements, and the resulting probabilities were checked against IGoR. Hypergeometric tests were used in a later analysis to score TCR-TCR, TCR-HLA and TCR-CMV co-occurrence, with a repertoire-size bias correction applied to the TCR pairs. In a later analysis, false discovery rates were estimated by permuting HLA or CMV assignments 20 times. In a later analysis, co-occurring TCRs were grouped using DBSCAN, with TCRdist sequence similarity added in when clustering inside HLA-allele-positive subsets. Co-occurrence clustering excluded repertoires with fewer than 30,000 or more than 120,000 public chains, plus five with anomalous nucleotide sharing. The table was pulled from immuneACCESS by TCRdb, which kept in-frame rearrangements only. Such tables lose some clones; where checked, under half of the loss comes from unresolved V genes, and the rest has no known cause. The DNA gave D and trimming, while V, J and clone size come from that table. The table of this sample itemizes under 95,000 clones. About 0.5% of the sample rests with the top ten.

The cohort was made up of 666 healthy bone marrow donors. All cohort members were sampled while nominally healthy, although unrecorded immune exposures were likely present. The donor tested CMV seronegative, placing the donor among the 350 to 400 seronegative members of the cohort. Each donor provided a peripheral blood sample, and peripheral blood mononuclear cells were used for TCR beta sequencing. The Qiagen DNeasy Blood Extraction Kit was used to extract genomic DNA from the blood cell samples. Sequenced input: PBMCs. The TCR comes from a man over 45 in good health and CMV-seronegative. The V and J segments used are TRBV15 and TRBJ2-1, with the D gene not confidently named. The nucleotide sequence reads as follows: TGTGCCACCAGCACAGACAATGAGCAGTTCTTC. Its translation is CATSTDNEQFF. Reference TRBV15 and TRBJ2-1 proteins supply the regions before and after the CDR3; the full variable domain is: DAMVIQNPRYQVTQFGKPVTLSCSQTLNHNVMYWYQQKSSQAPKLLFHYYDKDFNNEADTPDNFQSRRPNTSFCFLDIRSPGLGDTAMYLCATSTDNEQFFGPGTRLTVL.